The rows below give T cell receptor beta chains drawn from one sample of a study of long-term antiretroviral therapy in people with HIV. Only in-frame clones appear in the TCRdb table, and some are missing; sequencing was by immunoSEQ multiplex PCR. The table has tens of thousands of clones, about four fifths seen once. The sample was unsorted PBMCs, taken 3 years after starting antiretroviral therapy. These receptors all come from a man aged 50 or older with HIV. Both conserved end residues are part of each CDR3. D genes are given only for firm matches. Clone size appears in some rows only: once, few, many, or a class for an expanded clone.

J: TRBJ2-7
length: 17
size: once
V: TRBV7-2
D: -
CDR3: CASSLRPLGTDTYEQYF
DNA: TGTGCCAGCAGCTTAAGGCCCCTCGGGACGGATACCTACGAGCAGTACTTC

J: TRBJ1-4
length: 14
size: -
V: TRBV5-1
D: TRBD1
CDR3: CASSLQGAGEKLFF
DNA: TGCGCCAGCAGCTTGCAGGGGGCAGGTGAAAAACTGTTTTTT

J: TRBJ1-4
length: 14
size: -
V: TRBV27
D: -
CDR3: CASSFGRGNEKLFF
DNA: TGTGCCAGCAGTTTTGGCAGGGGCAATGAAAAACTGTTTTTT

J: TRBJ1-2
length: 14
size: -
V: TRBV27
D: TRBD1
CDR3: CASRLKGQAYGYTF
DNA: TGTGCCAGCAGATTAAAGGGACAGGCCTATGGCTACACCTTC

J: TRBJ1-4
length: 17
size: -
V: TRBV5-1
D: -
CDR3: CASSLGRATLTNEKLFF
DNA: TGCGCCAGCAGCTTGGGTCGCGCAACCCTAACTAATGAAAAACTGTTTTTT

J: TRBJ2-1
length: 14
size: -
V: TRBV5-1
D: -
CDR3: CASSRQQDNNEQFF
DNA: TGCGCCAGCAGCCGACAGCAGGATAACAATGAGCAGTTCTTC

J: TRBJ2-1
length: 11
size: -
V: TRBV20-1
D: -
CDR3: CSAPTYNEQFF
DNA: TGCAGTGCTCCCACATACAATGAGCAGTTCTTC

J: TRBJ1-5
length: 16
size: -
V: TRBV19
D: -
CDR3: CASSPWERGGNQPQHF
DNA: TGTGCCAGTAGTCCCTGGGAGCGGGGTGGCAATCAGCCCCAGCATTTT

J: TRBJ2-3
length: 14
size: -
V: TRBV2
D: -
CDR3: CATRGQAGLTAQYF
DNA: TGTGCCACCCGAGGACAGGCGGGACTAACCGCGCAGTATTTT

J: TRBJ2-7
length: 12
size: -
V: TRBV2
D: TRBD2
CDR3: CAVTSATYEQYF
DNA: TGTGCGGTGACTAGCGCGACCTACGAGCAGTACTTC

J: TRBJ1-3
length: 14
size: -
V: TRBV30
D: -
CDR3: CAWRLRASGNTIYF
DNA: TGTGCCTGGCGACTGCGAGCCTCTGGAAACACCATATATTTT

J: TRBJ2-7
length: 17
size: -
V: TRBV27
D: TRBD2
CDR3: CASSLGPPGLADYEQYF
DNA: TGTGCCAGCAGTTTAGGTCCCCCGGGACTAGCGGACTACGAGCAGTACTTC

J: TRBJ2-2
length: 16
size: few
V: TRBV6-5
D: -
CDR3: CASSSQLASSTGELFF
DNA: TGTGCCAGCAGTTCCCAACTAGCATCGAGCACCGGGGAGCTGTTTTTT

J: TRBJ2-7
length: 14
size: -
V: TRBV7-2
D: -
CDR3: CASSLTRKPYEQYF
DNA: TGTGCCAGCAGCCTCACTCGAAAACCGTACGAGCAGTACTTC

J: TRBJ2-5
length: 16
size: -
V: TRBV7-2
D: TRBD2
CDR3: CASSPTTGLAEETQYF
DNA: TGTGCCAGCAGCCCCACCACTGGACTAGCGGAAGAGACCCAGTACTTC

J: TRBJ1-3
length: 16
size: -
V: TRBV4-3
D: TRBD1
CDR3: CASSQSPVQGGNTIYF
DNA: TGCGCCAGCAGCCAATCCCCGGTACAGGGGGGAAACACCATATATTTT

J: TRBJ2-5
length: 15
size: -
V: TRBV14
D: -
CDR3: CASSQDLGNQETQYF
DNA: TGTGCCAGCAGCCAAGATCTGGGCAATCAAGAGACCCAGTACTTC

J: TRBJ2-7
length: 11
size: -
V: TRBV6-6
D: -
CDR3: CASSYSGEQYF
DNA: TGTGCCAGCAGTTATAGCGGCGAGCAGTACTTC

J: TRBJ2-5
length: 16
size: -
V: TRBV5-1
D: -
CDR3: CASSLAPRAVRETQYF
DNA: TGCGCCAGCAGCTTGGCCCCACGGGCAGTGAGAGAGACCCAGTACTTC

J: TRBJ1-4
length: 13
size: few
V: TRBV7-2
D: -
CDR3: CASSLNRNEKLFF
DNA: TGTGCCAGCAGCTTAAACAGAAATGAAAAACTGTTTTTT

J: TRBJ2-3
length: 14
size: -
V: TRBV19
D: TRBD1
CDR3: CASRTTGSTDTQYF
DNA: TGTGCCAGTAGGACGACAGGGTCGACAGATACGCAGTATTTT

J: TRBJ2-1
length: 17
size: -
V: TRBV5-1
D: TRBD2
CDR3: CASSLGGTSGSYNEQFF
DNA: TGCGCCAGCAGCTTGGGAGGGACTAGCGGCTCCTACAATGAGCAGTTCTTC

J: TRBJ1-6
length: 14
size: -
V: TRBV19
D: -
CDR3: CASSMFTGSSPLHF
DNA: TGTGCCAGTAGTATGTTTACAGGGAGTTCACCCCTCCACTTT

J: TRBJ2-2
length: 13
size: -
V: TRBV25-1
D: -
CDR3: CASSSRSTGELFF
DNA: TGTGCCAGCAGTAGCAGGAGCACCGGGGAGCTGTTTTTT

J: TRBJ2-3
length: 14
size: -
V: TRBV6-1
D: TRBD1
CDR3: CASKQQGRTDTQYF
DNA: TGTGCCAGCAAACAACAGGGGCGCACAGATACGCAGTATTTT

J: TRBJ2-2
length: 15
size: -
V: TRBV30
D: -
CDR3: CAWSPKGRGTGELFF
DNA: TGTGCCTGGAGCCCAAAGGGGAGAGGCACCGGGGAGCTGTTTTTT

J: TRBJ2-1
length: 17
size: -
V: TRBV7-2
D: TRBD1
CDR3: CASSLGTGVLAYNEQFF
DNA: TGTGCCAGCAGCCTAGGGACAGGGGTCCTTGCCTACAATGAGCAGTTCTTC

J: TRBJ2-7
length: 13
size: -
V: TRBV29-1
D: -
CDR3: CSVALDSPYEQYF
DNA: TGCAGCGTTGCGCTGGACAGCCCCTACGAGCAGTACTTC

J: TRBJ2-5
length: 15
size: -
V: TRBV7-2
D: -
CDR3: CASSFRAFPEETQYF
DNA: TGTGCCAGCAGCTTCAGGGCCTTTCCTGAAGAGACCCAGTACTTC

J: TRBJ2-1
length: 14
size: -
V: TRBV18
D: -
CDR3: CASSPTLTDNEQFF
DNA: TGTGCCAGCTCACCGACCCTGACGGACAATGAGCAGTTCTTC

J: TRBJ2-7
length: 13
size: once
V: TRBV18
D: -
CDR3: CASSPSISHEQYF
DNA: TGTGCCAGCTCACCGAGTATTTCCCACGAGCAGTACTTC

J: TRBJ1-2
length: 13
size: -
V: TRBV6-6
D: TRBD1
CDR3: CASSLGQGGGYTF
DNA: TGTGCCAGCAGCCTAGGACAGGGTGGTGGCTACACCTTC

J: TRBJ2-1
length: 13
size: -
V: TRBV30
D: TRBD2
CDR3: CAWSRGLANEQFF
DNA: TGTGCCTGGAGCCGAGGACTAGCCAATGAGCAGTTCTTC

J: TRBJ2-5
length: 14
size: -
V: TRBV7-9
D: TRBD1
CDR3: CASSTSTGGETQYF
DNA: TGTGCCAGCAGCACATCGACAGGGGGCGAGACCCAGTACTTC

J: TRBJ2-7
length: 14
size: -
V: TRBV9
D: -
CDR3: CASSVGGDSYEQYF
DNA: TGTGCCAGCAGCGTAGGCGGGGATTCCTACGAGCAGTACTTC

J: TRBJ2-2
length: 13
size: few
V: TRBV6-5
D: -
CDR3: CAIRGLDTGELFF
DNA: TGTGCCATCCGGGGGCTAGACACCGGGGAGCTGTTTTTT

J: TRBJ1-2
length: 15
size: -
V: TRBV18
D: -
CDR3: CASSLRRSTNYGYTF
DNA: TGTGCCAGCTCGCTCCGACGGTCGACTAACTATGGCTACACCTTC

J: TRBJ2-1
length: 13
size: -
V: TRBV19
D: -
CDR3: CASSIIAYNEQFF
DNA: TGTGCCAGTAGTATTATCGCCTACAATGAGCAGTTCTTC